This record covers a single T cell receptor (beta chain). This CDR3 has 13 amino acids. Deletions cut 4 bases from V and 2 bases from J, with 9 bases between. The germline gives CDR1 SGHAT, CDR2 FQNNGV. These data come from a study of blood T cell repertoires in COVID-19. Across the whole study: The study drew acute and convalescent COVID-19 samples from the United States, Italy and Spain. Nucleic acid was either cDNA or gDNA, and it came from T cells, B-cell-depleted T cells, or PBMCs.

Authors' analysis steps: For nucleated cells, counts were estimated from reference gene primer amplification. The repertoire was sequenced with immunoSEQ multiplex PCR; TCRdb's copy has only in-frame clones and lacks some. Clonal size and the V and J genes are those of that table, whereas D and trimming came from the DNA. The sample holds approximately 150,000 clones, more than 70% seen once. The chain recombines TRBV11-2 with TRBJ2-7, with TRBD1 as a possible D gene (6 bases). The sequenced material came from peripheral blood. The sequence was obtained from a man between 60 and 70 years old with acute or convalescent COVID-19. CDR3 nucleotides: TGTGCCAGCAGCTGGGGGCTAACCTACGAGCAGTACTTC. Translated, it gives CASSWGLTYEQYF.